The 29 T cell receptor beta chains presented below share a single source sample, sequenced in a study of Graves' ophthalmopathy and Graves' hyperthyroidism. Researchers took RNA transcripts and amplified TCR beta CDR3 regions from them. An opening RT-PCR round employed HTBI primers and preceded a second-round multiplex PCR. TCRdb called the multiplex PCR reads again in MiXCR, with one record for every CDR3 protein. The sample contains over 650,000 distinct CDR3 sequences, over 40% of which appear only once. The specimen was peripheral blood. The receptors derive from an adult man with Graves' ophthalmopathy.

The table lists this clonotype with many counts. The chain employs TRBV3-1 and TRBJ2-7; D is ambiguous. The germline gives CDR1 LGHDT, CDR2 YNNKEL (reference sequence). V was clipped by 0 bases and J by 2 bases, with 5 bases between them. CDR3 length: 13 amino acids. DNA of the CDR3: TGTGCCAGCAGCCAAGAGACCCCCTACGAGCAGTACTTC. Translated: CASSQETPYEQYF.

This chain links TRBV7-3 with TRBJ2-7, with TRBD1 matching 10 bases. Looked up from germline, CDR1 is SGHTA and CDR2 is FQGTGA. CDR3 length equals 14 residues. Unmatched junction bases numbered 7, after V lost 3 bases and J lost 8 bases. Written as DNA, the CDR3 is TGTGCCAGCAGCTTGACAGGGGGCGTATCCAAGCAGTACTTC. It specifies CASSLTGGVSKQYF.

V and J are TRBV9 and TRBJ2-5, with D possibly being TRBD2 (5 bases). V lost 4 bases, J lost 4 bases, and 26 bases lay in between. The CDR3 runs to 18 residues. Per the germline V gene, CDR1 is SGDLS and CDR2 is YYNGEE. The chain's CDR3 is CASSQDLEVPPRGETQYF. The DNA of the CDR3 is TGTGCCAGCAGCCAAGATCTCGAGGTACCGCCACGGGGAGAGACCCAGTACTTC.

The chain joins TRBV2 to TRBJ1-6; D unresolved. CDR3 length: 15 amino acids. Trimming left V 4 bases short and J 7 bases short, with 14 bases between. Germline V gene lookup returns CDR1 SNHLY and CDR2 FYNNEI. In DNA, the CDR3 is TGTGCCAGCAGTGTTGTAGAGGGCCCAAATTCACCCCTCCACTTT. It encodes CASSVVEGPNSPLHF.

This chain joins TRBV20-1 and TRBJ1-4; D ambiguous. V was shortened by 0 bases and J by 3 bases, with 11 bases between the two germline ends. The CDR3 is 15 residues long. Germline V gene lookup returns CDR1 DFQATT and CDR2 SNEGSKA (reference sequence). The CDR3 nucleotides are TGCAGTGCTAGAGACGAGCGGGCCCCTAATGAAAAACTGTTTTTT. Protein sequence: CSARDERAPNEKLFF.

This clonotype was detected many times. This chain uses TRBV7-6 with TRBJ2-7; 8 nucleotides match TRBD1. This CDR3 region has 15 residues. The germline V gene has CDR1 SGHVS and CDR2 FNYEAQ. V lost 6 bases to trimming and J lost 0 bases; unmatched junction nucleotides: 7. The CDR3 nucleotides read TGTGCCAGCAGTTCCCGACAGGGGATCTCCTACGAGCAGTACTTC. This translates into CASSSRQGISYEQYF.

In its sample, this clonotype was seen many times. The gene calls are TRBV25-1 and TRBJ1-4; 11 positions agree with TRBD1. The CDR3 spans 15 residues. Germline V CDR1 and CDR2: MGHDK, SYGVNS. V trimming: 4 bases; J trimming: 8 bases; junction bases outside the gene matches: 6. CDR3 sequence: CASSGAGTGGEKLFF. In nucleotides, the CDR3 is TGTGCCAGCAGTGGCGCCGGGACAGGGGGGGAAAAACTGTTTTTT. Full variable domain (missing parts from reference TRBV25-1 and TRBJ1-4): EADIYQTPRYLVIGTGKKITLECSQTMGHDKMYWYQQDPGMELHLIHYSYGVNSTEKGDLSSESTVSRIRTEHFPLTLESARPSHTSQYLCASSGAGTGGEKLFFGSGTQLSVL.

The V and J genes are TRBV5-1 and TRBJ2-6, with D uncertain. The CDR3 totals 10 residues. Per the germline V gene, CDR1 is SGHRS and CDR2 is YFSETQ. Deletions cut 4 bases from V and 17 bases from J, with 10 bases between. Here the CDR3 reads CASSTNGMTF. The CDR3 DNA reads TGCGCCAGCAGCACCAACGGTATGACTTTC.

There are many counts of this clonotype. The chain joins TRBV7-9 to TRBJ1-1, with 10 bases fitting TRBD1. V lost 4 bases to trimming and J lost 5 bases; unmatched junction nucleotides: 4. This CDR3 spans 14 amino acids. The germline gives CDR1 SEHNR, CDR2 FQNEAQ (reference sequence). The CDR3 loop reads CASSWDRGRTEAFF. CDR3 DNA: TGTGCCAGCAGCTGGGACAGGGGCAGGACTGAAGCTTTCTTT.

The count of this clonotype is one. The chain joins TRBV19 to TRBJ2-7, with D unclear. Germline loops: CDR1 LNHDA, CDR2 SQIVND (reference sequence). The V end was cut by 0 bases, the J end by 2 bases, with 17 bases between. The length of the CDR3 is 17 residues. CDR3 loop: CASSIDLTAGIPYEQYF. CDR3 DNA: TGTGCCAGTAGTATAGATCTGACGGCTGGGATTCCCTACGAGCAGTACTTC.

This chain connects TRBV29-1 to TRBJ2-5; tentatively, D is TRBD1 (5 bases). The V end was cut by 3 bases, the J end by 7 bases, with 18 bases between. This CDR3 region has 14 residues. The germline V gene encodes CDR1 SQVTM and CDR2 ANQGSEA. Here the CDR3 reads CSVDSRGLLGTQYF. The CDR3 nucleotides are TGCAGCGTTGATTCTAGGGGCCTTTTGGGGACCCAGTACTTC. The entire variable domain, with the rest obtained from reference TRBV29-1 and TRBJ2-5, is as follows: SAVISQKPSRDICQRGTSLTIQCQVDSQVTMMFWYRQQPGQSLTLIATANQGSEATYESGFVIDKFPISRPNLTFSTLTVSNMSPEDSSIYLCSVDSRGLLGTQYFGPGTRLLVL.

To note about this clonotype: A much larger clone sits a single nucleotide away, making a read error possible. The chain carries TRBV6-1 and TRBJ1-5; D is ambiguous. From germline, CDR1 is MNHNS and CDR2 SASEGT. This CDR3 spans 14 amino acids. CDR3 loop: CASRGSRGNQPRHF. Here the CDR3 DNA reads TGTGCCAGCAGAGGGTCCCGAGGCAATCAGCCCCGGCATTTT.

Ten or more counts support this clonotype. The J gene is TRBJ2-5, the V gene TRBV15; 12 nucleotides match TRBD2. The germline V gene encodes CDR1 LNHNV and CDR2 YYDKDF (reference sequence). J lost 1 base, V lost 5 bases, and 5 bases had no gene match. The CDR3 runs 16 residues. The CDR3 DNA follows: TGTGCCACCAGCCCCGGACTAGCGGGGTTCCAAGAGACCCAGTACTTC. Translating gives CATSPGLAGFQETQYF. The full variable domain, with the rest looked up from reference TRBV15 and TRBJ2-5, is DAMVIQNPRYQVTQFGKPVTLSCSQTLNHNVMYWYQQKSSQAPKLLFHYYDKDFNNEADTPDNFQSRRPNTSFCFLDIRSPGLGDTAMYLCATSPGLAGFQETQYFGPGTRLLVL.

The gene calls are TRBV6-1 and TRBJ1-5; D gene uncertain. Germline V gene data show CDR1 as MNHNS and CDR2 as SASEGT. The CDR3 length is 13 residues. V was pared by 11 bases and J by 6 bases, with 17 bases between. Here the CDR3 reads CAWSVQPGQPQHF. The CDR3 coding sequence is TGTGCCTGGAGTGTACAACCCGGTCAGCCCCAGCATTTT.

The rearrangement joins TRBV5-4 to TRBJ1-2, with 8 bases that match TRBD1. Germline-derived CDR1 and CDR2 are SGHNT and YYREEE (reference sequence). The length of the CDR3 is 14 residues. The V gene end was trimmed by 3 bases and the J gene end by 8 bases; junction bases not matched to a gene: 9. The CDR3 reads CASSSGRGQWGYTF. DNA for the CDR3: TGTGCCAGCAGCTCGGGCAGGGGGCAGTGGGGCTACACCTTC.

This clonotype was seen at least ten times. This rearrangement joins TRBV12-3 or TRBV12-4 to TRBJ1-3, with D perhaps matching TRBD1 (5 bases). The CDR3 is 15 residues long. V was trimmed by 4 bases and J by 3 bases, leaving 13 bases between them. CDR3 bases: TGTGCCAGCAGTTCCTCCAGGGAGGGTGGAAACACCATATATTTT. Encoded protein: CASSSSREGGNTIYF.

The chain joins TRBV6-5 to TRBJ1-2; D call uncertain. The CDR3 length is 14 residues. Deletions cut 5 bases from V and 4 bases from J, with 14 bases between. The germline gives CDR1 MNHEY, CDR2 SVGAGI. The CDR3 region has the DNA TGTGCCAGCAGTAAGGGCGTGGGTGCCTATGGCTACACCTTC. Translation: CASSKGVGAYGYTF.

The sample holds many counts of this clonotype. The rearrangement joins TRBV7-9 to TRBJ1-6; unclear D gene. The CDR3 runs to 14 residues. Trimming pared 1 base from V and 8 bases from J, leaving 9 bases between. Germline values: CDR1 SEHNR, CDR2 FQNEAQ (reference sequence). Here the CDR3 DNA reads TGTGCCAGCAGCTTAGGGATAGGTGATTCACCCCTCCACTTT. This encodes CASSLGIGDSPLHF. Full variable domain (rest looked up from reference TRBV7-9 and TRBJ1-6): DTGVSQNPRHKITKRGQNVTFRCDPISEHNRLYWYRQTLGQGPEFLTYFQNEAQLEKSRLLSDRFSAERPKGSFSTLEIQRTEQGDSAMYLCASSLGIGDSPLHFGNGTRLTVT.

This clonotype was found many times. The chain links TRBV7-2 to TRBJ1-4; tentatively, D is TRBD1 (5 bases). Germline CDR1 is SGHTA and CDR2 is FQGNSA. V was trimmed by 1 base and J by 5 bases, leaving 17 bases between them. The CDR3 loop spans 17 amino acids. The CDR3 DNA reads TGTGCCAGCAGCTTAGAAGCCCGGGGGTCCTTAAATGAAAAACTGTTTTTT. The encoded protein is CASSLEARGSLNEKLFF. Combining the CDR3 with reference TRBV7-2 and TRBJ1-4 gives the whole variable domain GAGVSQSPSNKVTEKGKDVELRCDPISGHTALYWYRQSLGQGLEFLIYFQGNSAPDKSGLPSDRFSAERTGGSVSTLTIQRTQQEDSAVYLCASSLEARGSLNEKLFFGSGTQLSVL.

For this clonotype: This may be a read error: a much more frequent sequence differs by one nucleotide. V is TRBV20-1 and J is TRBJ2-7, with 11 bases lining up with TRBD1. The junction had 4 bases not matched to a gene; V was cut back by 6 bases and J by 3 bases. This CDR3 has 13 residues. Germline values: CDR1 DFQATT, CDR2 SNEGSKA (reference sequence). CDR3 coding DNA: TGCAGTGCCTCCGGGACAGGGGGCTACGAGCAGTACTTC. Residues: CSASGTGGYEQYF.

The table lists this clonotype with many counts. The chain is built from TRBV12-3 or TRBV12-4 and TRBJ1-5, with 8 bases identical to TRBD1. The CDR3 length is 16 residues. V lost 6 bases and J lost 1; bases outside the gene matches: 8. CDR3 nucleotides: TGTGCCAGCAGCTCCCACTCAGGGGGCAGCAATCAGCCCCAGCATTTT. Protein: CASSSHSGGSNQPQHF.

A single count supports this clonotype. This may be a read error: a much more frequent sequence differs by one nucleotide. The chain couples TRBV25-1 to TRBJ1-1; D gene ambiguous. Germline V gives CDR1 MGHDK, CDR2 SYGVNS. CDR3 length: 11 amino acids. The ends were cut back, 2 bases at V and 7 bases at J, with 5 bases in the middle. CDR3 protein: CASSEPGEAFF. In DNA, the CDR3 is TGTGCCAGCAGTGAACCGGGTGAAGCTTTCTTT.

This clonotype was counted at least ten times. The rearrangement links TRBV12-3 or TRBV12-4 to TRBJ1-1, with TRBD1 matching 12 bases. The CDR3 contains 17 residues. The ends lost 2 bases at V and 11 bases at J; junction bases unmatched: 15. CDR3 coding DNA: TGTGCCAGCAGTTTAAGAGGGACAGGGGGCTTTGCCGCGAGTGCTTTCTTT. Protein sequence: CASSLRGTGGFAASAFF.

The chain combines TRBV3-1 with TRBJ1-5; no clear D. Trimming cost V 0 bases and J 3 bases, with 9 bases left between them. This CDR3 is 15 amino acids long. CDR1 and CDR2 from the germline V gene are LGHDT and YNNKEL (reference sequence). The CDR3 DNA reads TGTGCCAGCAGCCAAGACAGAGGGTTCAATCAGCCCCAGCATTTT. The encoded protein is CASSQDRGFNQPQHF.

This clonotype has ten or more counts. CDR3 nucleotides: TGTGCCAGCAGTTCGACCGGCCCCCCCGCTAAGGGAGCGAGAGAGACCCAGTACTTC. Its protein is CASSSTGPPAKGARETQYF. This rearrangement joins TRBV12-3 or TRBV12-4 to TRBJ2-5, with D possibly matching TRBD2 (5 bases). The ends were cut back, 4 bases at V and 4 bases at J, with 28 bases in the middle. There are 19 residues in the CDR3.

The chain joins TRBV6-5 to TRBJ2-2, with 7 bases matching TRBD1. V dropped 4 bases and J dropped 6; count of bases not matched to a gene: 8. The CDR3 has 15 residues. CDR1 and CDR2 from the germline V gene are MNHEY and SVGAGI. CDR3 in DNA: TGTGCCAGCAGTTTGACAGGGCGTATCCCCGGGGAGCTGTTTTTT. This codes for CASSLTGRIPGELFF.

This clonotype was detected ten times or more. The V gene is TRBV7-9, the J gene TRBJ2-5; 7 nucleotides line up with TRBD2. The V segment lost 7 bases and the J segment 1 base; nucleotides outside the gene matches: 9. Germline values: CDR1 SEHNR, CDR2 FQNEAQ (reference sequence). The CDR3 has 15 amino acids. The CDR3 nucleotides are TGTGCCAGCACCTCCTCCTCGGGGGGCCAAGAGACCCAGTACTTC. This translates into CASTSSSGGQETQYF.

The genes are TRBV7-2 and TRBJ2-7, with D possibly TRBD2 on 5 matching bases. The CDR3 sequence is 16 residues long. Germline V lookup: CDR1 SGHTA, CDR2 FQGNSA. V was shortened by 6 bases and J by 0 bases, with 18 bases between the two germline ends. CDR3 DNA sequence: TGTGCCAGCAGACCCCGAGGCCTAGGGAGCTCCTACGAGCAGTACTTC. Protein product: CASRPRGLGSSYEQYF.

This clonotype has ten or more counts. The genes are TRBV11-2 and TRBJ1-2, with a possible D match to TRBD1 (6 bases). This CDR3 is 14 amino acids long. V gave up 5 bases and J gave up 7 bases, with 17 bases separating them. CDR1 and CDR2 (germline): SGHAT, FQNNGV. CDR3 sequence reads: CASSPPPDRPGYTF. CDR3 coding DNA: TGTGCCAGCAGCCCTCCTCCCGACAGGCCTGGCTACACCTTC.